The 14 T cell receptor beta chains listed next were all sequenced from one sample in a study of T cell responses to AZD1222 COVID-19 vaccine. Generated by immunoSEQ multiplex PCR, the TCRdb table keeps only in-frame clones and is missing some. The data hold about 120,000 clones, with 92% observed a single time. This specimen consisted of peripheral blood, obtained on day 0 of AZD1222 vaccination. All receptors derive from an adult in good health.

This chain links TRBV6-2 or TRBV6-3 with TRBJ2-5, with D perhaps matching TRBD2 (5 bases). The CDR3 covers 16 residues. Germline-derived CDR1 and CDR2 are MNHEY and SVGEGT. V was pared by 3 bases and J by 1 base, with 15 bases between. CDR3 in amino acids: CASSYSVERGQETQYF. The CDR3 DNA reads TGTGCCAGCAGTTATTCCGTTGAACGGGGCCAAGAGACCCAGTACTTC.

The rearrangement joins TRBV6-5 to TRBJ2-7, with 9 positions matching TRBD2. The CDR3 extends over 13 amino acids. V shed 9 bases and J 4 bases; nucleotides not matched to a gene: 7. Germline V lookup: CDR1 MNHEY, CDR2 SVGAGI. Here the CDR3 DNA reads TGTGCCAGTCAAGCGGGGGGCCTTTACGAGCAGTACTTC. Its protein product is CASQAGGLYEQYF.

This sequence joins TRBV7-8 and TRBJ1-2, with D tentatively TRBD1 (6 bases). V lost 2 bases to trimming and J lost 7 bases, with 14 bases between them. Looked up from germline, CDR1 is SGHVS and CDR2 is FQNEAQ. This CDR3 has 14 residues. Here the CDR3 reads CASSLSDGGFGYTF. The CDR3 DNA reads TGTGCCAGCAGCTTATCCGACGGGGGCTTTGGCTACACCTTC.

J is TRBJ2-1 and V is TRBV5-4; TRBD2 agrees at 8 bases. V lost 1 base to trimming and J lost 4 bases; unmatched junction nucleotides: 10. This CDR3 contains 17 residues. Germline CDR1 reads SGHNT; CDR2 reads YYREEE (reference sequence). The CDR3, as DNA: TGTGCCAGCAGCTTGCCGGGCGGGGCTAGCGGGTACAATGAGCAGTTCTTC. Protein product: CASSLPGGASGYNEQFF.

This clone appeared a single time. The chain recombines TRBV29-1 with TRBJ2-7; no firm D call. The CDR3 is 12 amino acids. The V gene's germline CDR1 is SQVTM and CDR2 ANQGSEA. Trimming pared 7 bases from V and 0 bases from J, leaving 10 bases between. The CDR3 DNA is TGCAGCGCTAGACCGAGCTCCTACGAGCAGTACTTC. It yields the protein CSARPSSYEQYF.

This chain uses TRBV10-2 with TRBJ2-1; unclear D gene. The CDR3 spans 12 residues. Germline CDR1 is WSHSY and CDR2 is SAAADI. The V and J ends lost 0 bases and 15 bases respectively, with 12 bases between them. The CDR3 DNA sequence: TGCGCCAGCAGTGAGTCCCTTTTCGAAATGTTCTTC. It yields the protein CASSESLFEMFF.

The J gene is TRBJ2-5, the V gene TRBV6-2 or TRBV6-3; 11 bases map to TRBD1. The CDR3 is 15 residues long. Germline V gives CDR1 MNHEY, CDR2 SVGEGT. With V trimmed by 2 bases and J by 3 bases, 2 bases remained unmatched. The DNA for the CDR3 is TGTGCCAGCAGTTACGGACAGGGGGCGAAAGAGACCCAGTACTTC. The encoded protein is CASSYGQGAKETQYF.

The chain combines TRBV29-1 with TRBJ1-3; no clear D gene. With 6 bases removed from V and 0 bases from J, the gap between germline ends came to 9 bases. The CDR3 runs to 13 residues. From germline, CDR1 is SQVTM and CDR2 ANQGSEA. CDR3 amino acids: CSVASSSGNTIYF. In nucleotides, the CDR3 is TGCAGCGTCGCGAGTAGCTCTGGAAACACCATATATTTT.

The chain uses TRBV11-3 and TRBJ1-1, with 7 bases aligning to TRBD1. The CDR3 is 15 residues long. Germline CDR1 reads SGHNT; CDR2 reads YENEEA. V was pared by 5 bases and J by 0 bases, with 6 bases of the junction left unmatched. CDR3 residues: CASSHPDRVNTEAFF. The CDR3 DNA reads as TGTGCCAGCAGCCATCCCGACAGGGTGAACACTGAAGCTTTCTTT.

This clone is a singleton in its sample. V usage is TRBV30 and J usage is TRBJ2-1; D is perhaps TRBD2 (5 bases). The ends were cut back, 2 bases at V and 3 bases at J, with 8 bases in the middle. The CDR3 contains 13 residues. CDR1 is GTSNPN and CDR2 is SVGIG in the germline V gene (reference sequence). The DNA for the CDR3 is TGTGCCTGGAGTCTGGGGAGCTACAATGAGCAGTTCTTC. It codes for CAWSLGSYNEQFF.

The chain links TRBV6-1 to TRBJ1-1; D perhaps matches TRBD1 (5 bases). V lost 0 bases and J lost 0, with 8 bases in between. The CDR3 is 15 amino acids. In germline, CDR1 is MNHNS, CDR2 SASEGT. CDR3 sequence: CASSEATGLNTEAFF. The CDR3 DNA follows: TGTGCCAGCAGTGAAGCCACAGGCTTGAACACTGAAGCTTTCTTT.

The V call is TRBV28, the J call TRBJ2-7, with 8 bases aligning to TRBD2. The germline V gene has CDR1 MDHEN and CDR2 SYDVKM. CDR3 length: 15 amino acids. Germline trimming cut 5 bases from V and 3 bases from J; bases unmatched to any gene: 9. The CDR3 sequence: CASSQSGSVLYEQYF. The CDR3 bases are TGTGCCAGCAGTCAAAGCGGGAGTGTGCTCTACGAGCAGTACTTC. Full variable domain (remainder filled in from reference TRBV28 and TRBJ2-7): DVKVTQSSRYLVKRTGEKVFLECVQDMDHENMFWYRQDPGLGLRLIYFSYDVKMKEKGDIPEGYSVSREKKERFSLILESASTNQTSMYLCASSQSGSVLYEQYFGPGTRLTVT.

The rearrangement uses TRBV7-2 and TRBJ1-4; D is uncertain. CDR1 and CDR2 (germline): SGHTA, FQGNSA. The CDR3 loop spans 14 amino acids. Trimming took off 3 bases at V and 2 bases at J, with 7 bases between the two ends. In DNA form, the CDR3 reads TGTGCCAGCAGCTTCGGAAGGACTAATGAAAAACTGTTTTTT. Residues: CASSFGRTNEKLFF. Full variable domain (rest looked up from reference TRBV7-2 and TRBJ1-4): GAGVSQSPSNKVTEKGKDVELRCDPISGHTALYWYRQSLGQGLEFLIYFQGNSAPDKSGLPSDRFSAERTGGSVSTLTIQRTQQEDSAVYLCASSFGRTNEKLFFGSGTQLSVL.

The chain employs TRBV5-4 and TRBJ2-2; D might be TRBD1 or TRBD2, each matching 5 bases. Germline assignment: CDR1 SGHNT and CDR2 YYREEE (reference sequence). The V end lost 0 bases, the J end lost 3 bases, and 9 bases lay between the germline ends. This CDR3 is 15 amino acids long. DNA for the CDR3: TGTGCCAGCAGCTTGGCCGTGGGGGACACCGGGGAGCTGTTTTTT. Translation: CASSLAVGDTGELFF.